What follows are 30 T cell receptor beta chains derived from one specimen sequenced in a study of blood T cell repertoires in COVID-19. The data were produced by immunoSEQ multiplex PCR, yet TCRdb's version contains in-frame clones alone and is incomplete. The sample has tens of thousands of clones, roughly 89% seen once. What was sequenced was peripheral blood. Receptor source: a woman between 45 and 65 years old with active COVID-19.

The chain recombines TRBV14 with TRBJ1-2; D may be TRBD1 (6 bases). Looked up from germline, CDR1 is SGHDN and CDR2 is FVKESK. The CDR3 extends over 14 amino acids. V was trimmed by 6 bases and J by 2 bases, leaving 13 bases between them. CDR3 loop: CASSHRAPNYGYTF. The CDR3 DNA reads TGTGCCAGCAGTCACAGGGCTCCGAACTATGGCTACACCTTC.

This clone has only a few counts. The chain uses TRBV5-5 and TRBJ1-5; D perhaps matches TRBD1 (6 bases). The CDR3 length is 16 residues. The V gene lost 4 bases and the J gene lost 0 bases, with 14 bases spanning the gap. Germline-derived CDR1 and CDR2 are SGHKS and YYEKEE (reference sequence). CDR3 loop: CASSHNQGYSNQPQHF. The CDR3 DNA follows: TGTGCCAGCAGCCACAATCAGGGGTATAGCAATCAGCCCCAGCATTTT.

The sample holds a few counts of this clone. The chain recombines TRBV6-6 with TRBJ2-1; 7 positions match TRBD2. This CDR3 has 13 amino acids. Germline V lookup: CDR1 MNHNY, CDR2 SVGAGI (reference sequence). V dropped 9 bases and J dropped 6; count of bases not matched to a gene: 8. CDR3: CASSGGSRNEQFF. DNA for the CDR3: TGTGCCAGTTCAGGCGGGAGTCGCAATGAGCAGTTCTTC.

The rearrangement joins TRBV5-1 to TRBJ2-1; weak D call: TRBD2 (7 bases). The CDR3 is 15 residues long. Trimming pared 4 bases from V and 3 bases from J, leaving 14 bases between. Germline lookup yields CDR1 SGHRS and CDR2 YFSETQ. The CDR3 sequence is CASSRGLADYNEQFF. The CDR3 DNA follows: TGCGCCAGCAGCCGGGGGCTAGCGGACTACAATGAGCAGTTCTTC.

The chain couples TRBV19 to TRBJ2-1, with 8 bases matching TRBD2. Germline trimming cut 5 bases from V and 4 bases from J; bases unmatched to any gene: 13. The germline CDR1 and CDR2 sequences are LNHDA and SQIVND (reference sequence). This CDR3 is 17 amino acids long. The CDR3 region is CASSPRWGAGDYNEQFF. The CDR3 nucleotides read TGTGCCAGTAGTCCCCGATGGGGAGCGGGAGATTACAATGAGCAGTTCTTC.

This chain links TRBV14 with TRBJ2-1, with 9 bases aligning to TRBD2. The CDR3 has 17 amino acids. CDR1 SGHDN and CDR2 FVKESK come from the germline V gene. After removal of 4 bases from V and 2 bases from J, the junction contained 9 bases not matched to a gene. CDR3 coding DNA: TGTGCCAGCAGCCTAAGGATGCCTAGCGGGACCTACAATGAGCAGTTCTTC. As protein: CASSLRMPSGTYNEQFF. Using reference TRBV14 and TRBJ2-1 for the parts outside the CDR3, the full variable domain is EAGVTQFPSHSVIEKGQTVTLRCDPISGHDNLYWYRRVMGKEIKFLLHFVKESKQDESGMPNNRFLAERTGGTYSTLKVQPAELEDSGVYFCASSLRMPSGTYNEQFFGPGTRLTVL.

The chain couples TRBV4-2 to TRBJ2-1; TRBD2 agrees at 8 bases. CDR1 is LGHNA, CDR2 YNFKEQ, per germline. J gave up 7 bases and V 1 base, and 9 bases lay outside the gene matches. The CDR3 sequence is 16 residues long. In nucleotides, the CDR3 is TGTGCCAGCAGCCAAGTACCCAGCGGGAGATTGAATGAGCAGTTCTTC. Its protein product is CASSQVPSGRLNEQFF.

CDR3 region: CAISPGLAGSTDTQYF. CDR3 coding DNA: TGTGCCATCAGTCCGGGACTAGCGGGAAGCACAGATACGCAGTATTTT. The V gene is TRBV10-3, the J gene TRBJ2-3; 13 positions match TRBD2. From germline, CDR1 is ENHRY and CDR2 SYGVKD. CDR3 length: 16 amino acids. The ends lost 5 bases at V and 0 bases at J; junction bases unmatched: 2.

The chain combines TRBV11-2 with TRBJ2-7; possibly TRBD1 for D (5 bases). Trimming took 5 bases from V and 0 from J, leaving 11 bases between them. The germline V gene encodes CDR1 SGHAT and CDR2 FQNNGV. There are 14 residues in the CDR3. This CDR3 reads CASSRTGNSYEQYF. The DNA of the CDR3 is TGTGCCAGCAGCCGAACAGGTAACTCCTACGAGCAGTACTTC.

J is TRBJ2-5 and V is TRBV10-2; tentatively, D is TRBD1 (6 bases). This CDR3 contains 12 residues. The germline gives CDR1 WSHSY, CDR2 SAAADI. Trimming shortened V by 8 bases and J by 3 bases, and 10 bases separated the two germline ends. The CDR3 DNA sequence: TGCGCCAGCGGGTGGACAGAAGAGACCCAGTACTTC. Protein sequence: CASGWTEETQYF.

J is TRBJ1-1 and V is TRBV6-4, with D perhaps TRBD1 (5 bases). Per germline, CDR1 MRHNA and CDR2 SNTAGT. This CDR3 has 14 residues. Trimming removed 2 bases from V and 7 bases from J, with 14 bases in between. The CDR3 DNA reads TGTGCCAGCAGTGACGCGGGGCGCGGGGATGAAGCTTTCTTT. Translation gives CASSDAGRGDEAFF.

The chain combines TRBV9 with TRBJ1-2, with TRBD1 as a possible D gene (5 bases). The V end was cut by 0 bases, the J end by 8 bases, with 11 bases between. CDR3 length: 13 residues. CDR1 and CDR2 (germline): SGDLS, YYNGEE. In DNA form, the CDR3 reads TGTGCCAGCAGCGTAGTCGGGGGATGGGGCTACACCTTC. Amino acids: CASSVVGGWGYTF.

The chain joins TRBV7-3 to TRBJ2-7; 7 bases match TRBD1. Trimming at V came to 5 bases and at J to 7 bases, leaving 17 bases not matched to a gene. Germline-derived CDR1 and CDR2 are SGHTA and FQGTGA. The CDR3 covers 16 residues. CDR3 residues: CASSPRLRDSTLEQYF. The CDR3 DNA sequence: TGTGCCAGCAGCCCACGACTCCGGGACAGTACTCTAGAGCAGTACTTC.

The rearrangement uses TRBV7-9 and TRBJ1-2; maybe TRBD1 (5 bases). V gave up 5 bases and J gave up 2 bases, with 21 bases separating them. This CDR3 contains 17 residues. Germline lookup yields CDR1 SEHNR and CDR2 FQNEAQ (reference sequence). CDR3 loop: CASSPTSPSTENYGYTF. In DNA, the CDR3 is TGTGCCAGCAGCCCGACTTCCCCCTCGACAGAAAACTATGGCTACACCTTC.

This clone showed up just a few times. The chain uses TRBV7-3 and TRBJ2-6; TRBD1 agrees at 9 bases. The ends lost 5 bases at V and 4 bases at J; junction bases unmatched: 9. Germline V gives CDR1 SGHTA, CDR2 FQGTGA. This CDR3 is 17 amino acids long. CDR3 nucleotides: TGTGCCAGCAGCGGTCAGGACAGGGGTAGGGGGGCCAACGTCCTGACTTTC. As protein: CASSGQDRGRGANVLTF.

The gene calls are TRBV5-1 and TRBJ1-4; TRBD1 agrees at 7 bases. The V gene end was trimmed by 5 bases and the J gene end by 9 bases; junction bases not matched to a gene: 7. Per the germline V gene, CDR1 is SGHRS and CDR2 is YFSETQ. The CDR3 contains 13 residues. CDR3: CASRRQGTQKLFF. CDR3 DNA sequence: TGCGCCAGCAGGCGACAGGGTACGCAAAAACTGTTTTTT.

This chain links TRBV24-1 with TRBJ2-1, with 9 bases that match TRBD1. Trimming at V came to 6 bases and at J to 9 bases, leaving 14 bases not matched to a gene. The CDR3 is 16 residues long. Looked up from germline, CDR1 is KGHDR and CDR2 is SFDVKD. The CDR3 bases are TGTGCCACCAGTTTAGCCGGGACAGGGTTTTTCGGTGAGCAGTTCTTC. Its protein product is CATSLAGTGFFGEQFF.

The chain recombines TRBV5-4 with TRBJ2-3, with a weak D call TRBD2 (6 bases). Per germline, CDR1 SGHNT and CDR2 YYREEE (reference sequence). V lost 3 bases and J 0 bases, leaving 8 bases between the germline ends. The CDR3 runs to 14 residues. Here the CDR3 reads CASSSGLSTDTQYF. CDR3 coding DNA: TGTGCCAGCAGCTCGGGACTTAGCACAGATACGCAGTATTTT.

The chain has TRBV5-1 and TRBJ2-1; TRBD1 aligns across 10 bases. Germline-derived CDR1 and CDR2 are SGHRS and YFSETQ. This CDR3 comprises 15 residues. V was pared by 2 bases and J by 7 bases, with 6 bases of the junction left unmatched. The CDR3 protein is CASSFLDRGSNEQFF. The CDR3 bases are TGCGCCAGCAGCTTTTTGGACAGGGGGTCGAATGAGCAGTTCTTC.

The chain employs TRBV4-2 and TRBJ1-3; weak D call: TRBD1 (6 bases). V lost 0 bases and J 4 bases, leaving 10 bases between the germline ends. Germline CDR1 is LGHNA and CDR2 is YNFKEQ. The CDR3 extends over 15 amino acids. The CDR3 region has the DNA TGTGCCAGCAGCCAAGACAGGGGCTCAGGAAACACCATATATTTT. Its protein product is CASSQDRGSGNTIYF.

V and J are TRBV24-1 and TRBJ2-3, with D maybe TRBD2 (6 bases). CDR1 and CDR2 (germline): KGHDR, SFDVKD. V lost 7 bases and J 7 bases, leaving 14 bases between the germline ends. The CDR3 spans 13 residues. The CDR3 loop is CATRETSENTQYF. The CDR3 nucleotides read TGTGCCACCAGAGAGACTAGTGAGAATACGCAGTATTTT.

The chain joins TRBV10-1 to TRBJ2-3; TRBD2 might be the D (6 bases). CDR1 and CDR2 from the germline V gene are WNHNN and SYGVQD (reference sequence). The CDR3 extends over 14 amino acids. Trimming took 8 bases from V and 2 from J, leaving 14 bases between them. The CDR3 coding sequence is TGCGCCAGCTCTAGCGTTGAGGACACAGATACGCAGTATTTT. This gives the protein CASSSVEDTDTQYF.

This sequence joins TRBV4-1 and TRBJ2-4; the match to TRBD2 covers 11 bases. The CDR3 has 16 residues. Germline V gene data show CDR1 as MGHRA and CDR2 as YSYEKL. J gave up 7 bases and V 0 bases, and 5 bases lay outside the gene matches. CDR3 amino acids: CASSQELAGAGNIQYF. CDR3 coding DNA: TGCGCCAGCAGCCAAGAACTAGCGGGAGCGGGGAACATTCAGTACTTC.

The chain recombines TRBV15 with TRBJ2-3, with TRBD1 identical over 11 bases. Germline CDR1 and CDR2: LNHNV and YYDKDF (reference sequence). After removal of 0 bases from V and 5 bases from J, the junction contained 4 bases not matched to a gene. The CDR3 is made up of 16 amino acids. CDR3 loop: CATSRDRGTGGDTQYF. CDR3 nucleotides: TGTGCCACCAGCAGAGATCGTGGGACAGGGGGAGATACGCAGTATTTT.

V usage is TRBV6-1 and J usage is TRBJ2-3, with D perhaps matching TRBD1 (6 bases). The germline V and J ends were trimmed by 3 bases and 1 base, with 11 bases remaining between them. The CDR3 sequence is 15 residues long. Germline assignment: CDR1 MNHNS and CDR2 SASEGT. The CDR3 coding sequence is TGTGCCAGCAGTGACAGGGGCGAGGGCACAGATACGCAGTATTTT. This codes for CASSDRGEGTDTQYF.

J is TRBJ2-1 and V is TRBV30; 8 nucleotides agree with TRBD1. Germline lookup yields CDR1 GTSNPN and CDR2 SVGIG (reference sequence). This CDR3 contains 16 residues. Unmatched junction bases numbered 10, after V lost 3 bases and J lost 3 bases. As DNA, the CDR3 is TGTGCCTGGAGCCTCAGACAGGGGACAGGCTACAATGAGCAGTTCTTC. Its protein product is CAWSLRQGTGYNEQFF.

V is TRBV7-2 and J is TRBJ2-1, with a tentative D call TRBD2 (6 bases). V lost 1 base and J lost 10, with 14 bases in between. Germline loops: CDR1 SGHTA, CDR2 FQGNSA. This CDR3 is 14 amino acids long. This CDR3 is CASSLGSGEREQFF. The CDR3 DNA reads TGTGCCAGCAGCTTAGGATCGGGAGAGAGAGAGCAGTTCTTC.

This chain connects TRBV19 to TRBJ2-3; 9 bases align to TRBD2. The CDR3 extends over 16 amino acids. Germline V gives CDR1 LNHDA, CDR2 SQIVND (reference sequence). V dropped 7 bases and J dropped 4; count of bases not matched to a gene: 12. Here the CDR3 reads CASTLVASGTPDTQYF. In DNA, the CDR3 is TGTGCCAGTACCCTGGTGGCTAGCGGGACCCCAGATACGCAGTATTTT.

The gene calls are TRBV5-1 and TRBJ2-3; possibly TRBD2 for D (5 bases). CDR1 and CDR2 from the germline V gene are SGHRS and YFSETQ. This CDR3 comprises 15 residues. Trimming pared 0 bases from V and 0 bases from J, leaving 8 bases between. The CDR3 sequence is CASSLGTASTDTQYF. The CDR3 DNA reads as TGCGCCAGCAGCTTGGGGACTGCTAGCACAGATACGCAGTATTTT.

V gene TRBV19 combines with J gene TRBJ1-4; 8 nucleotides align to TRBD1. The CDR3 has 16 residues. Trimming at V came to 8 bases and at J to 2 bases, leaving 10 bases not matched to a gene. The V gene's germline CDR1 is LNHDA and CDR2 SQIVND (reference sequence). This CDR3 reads CASARLDRGTNEKLFF. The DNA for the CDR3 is TGTGCCAGTGCCCGCCTCGACAGGGGCACTAATGAAAAACTGTTTTTT. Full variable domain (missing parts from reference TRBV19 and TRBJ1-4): DGGITQSPKYLFRKEGQNVTLSCEQNLNHDAMYWYRQDPGQGLRLIYYSQIVNDFQKGDIAEGYSVSREKKESFPLTVTSAQKNPTAFYLCASARLDRGTNEKLFFGSGTQLSVL.